This is a list of T cell receptor beta chains from one sample in a study of response to subunit inactivated influenza vaccine. TCRdb called the RT-PCR reads again in MiXCR, with one record for every CDR3 protein. Of hundreds of thousands of distinct CDR3 sequences in the sample, 15% to 20% were seen once. The sequencing here drew on PBMCs from blood, taken more than 4 days after vaccination. Source of these receptors: a man aged 50 to 59 who received an inactivated influenza vaccine. The CDR3 runs from the conserved cysteine through the conserved F or W. Fields, in order: V gene, D gene, J gene, clone size, CDR3 protein, CDR3 DNA. D genes are given only for firm matches. Size is stated for part of the rows, as once, few or many counts, or as a class when the clone is expanded.

v_gene: TRBV25-1; d_gene: TRBD1; j_gene: TRBJ2-1; abundance: many; CDR3aa: CASSAIGQGANEQFF; CDR3nt: TGTGCCAGCAGTGCTATCGGACAGGGGGCGAATGAGCAGTTCTTC
v_gene: TRBV6-1; d_gene: -; j_gene: TRBJ2-3; abundance: -; CDR3aa: CAGRASATDTQYF; CDR3nt: TGTGCCGGACGGGCTAGCGCGACAGATACGCAGTATTTT
v_gene: TRBV12-3/TRBV12-4; d_gene: TRBD1; j_gene: TRBJ2-1; abundance: many; CDR3aa: CASSPGTGIGNEQFF; CDR3nt: TGTGCCAGCAGTCCCGGGACAGGCATCGGCAATGAGCAGTTCTTC
v_gene: TRBV12-3/TRBV12-4; d_gene: -; j_gene: TRBJ2-3; abundance: -; CDR3aa: CASSFFGDTQYF; CDR3nt: TGTGCCAGCAGTTTCTTTGGAGATACGCAGTATTTT
v_gene: TRBV12-3/TRBV12-4; d_gene: -; j_gene: TRBJ1-5; abundance: -; CDR3aa: CASSSGTEPNQPQHF; CDR3nt: TGTGCCAGCAGTTCCGGGACGGAGCCCAATCAGCCCCAGCATTTT
v_gene: TRBV20-1; d_gene: -; j_gene: TRBJ2-7; abundance: many; CDR3aa: CSATRQDLSYEQYF; CDR3nt: TGCAGTGCTACCCGACAGGACCTCTCCTACGAGCAGTACTTC
v_gene: TRBV20-1; d_gene: TRBD2; j_gene: TRBJ2-1; abundance: few; CDR3aa: CSATYSGRAFREQFF; CDR3nt: TGCAGTGCTACCTATAGCGGGAGGGCCTTTCGTGAGCAGTTCTTC
v_gene: TRBV7-2; d_gene: TRBD1; j_gene: TRBJ1-5; abundance: few; CDR3aa: CASSRGQWPQHF; CDR3nt: TGTGCCAGCAGCCGGGGACAGTGGCCCCAGCATTTT
v_gene: TRBV5-1; d_gene: -; j_gene: TRBJ2-1; abundance: few; CDR3aa: CASSLVTSVGNEQFF; CDR3nt: TGCGCCAGCAGCTTGGTGACCTCCGTTGGCAATGAGCAGTTCTTC
v_gene: TRBV20-1; d_gene: TRBD2; j_gene: TRBJ2-4; abundance: -; CDR3aa: CSARAGTSGGFGTKNIQYF; CDR3nt: TGCAGTGCTAGGGCCGGGACTAGCGGGGGATTTGGGACCAAAAACATTCAGTACTTC
v_gene: TRBV5-1; d_gene: TRBD1; j_gene: TRBJ1-1; abundance: few; CDR3aa: CASSTGQGTTEAFF; CDR3nt: TGCGCCAGCAGCACCGGACAGGGAACGACTGAAGCTTTCTTT
v_gene: TRBV9; d_gene: -; j_gene: TRBJ2-3; abundance: few; CDR3aa: CASSDLGLHTDTQYF; CDR3nt: TGTGCCAGCAGCGACCTAGGACTACACACAGATACGCAGTATTTT
v_gene: TRBV6-1; d_gene: -; j_gene: TRBJ2-1; abundance: few; CDR3aa: CASTPASTYNEQFF; CDR3nt: TGTGCCAGCACTCCCGCCAGCACCTACAATGAGCAGTTCTTC
v_gene: TRBV7-2; d_gene: -; j_gene: TRBJ2-3; abundance: -; CDR3aa: CASGPSTDTQYF; CDR3nt: TGTGCCAGCGGACCTAGCACAGATACGCAGTATTTT
v_gene: TRBV18; d_gene: -; j_gene: TRBJ2-3; abundance: few; CDR3aa: CASSRGATTDTQYF; CDR3nt: TGTGCCAGCTCACGGGGGGCCACCACAGATACGCAGTATTTT
v_gene: TRBV6-1; d_gene: TRBD2; j_gene: TRBJ2-7; abundance: -; CDR3aa: CASRSTSGRTYEQYF; CDR3nt: TGTGCCAGCAGATCCACTAGCGGGAGGACCTACGAGCAGTACTTC
v_gene: TRBV5-1; d_gene: -; j_gene: TRBJ2-5; abundance: -; CDR3aa: CASSFGQILEETQYF; CDR3nt: TGCGCCAGCAGCTTCGGCCAGATTCTGGAAGAGACCCAGTACTTC
v_gene: TRBV11-2; d_gene: TRBD2; j_gene: TRBJ2-3; abundance: -; CDR3aa: CASRLEVASGRGRDTQYF; CDR3nt: TGTGCCAGCAGATTGGAGGTGGCTAGCGGGAGGGGACGGGATACGCAGTATTTT
v_gene: TRBV5-5; d_gene: -; j_gene: TRBJ2-7; abundance: many; CDR3aa: CASLLGEGTYEQYF; CDR3nt: TGTGCCAGCCTCTTGGGAGAGGGAACCTACGAGCAGTACTTC
v_gene: TRBV7-2; d_gene: TRBD2; j_gene: TRBJ2-7; abundance: -; CDR3aa: CASSPGGGSGRREQYF; CDR3nt: TGTGCCAGCAGCCCAGGGGGGGGTAGCGGGAGGCGCGAGCAGTACTTC
v_gene: TRBV24-1; d_gene: -; j_gene: TRBJ2-1; abundance: -; CDR3aa: CATSARAAGGYNEQFF; CDR3nt: TGTGCCACCAGTGCCCGGGCAGCGGGCGGCTACAATGAGCAGTTCTTC
v_gene: TRBV4-3; d_gene: -; j_gene: TRBJ1-4; abundance: few; CDR3aa: CASSQGVTGTAVNEKLFF; CDR3nt: TGCGCCAGCAGCCAGGGCGTTACGGGGACGGCCGTTAATGAAAAACTGTTTTTT
v_gene: TRBV29-1; d_gene: -; j_gene: TRBJ2-1; abundance: -; CDR3aa: CSVEESGGYSYNEQFF; CDR3nt: TGCAGCGTTGAAGAAAGCGGAGGGTACTCCTACAATGAGCAGTTCTTC
v_gene: TRBV7-9; d_gene: -; j_gene: TRBJ2-7; abundance: few; CDR3aa: CASSDSGPLEQYF; CDR3nt: TGTGCCAGCAGCGATTCCGGCCCCTTAGAGCAGTACTTC
v_gene: TRBV4-1; d_gene: TRBD2; j_gene: TRBJ2-1; abundance: -; CDR3aa: CASSQDIAGGPYNEQFF; CDR3nt: TGCGCCAGCAGCCAAGATATAGCGGGAGGGCCCTACAATGAGCAGTTCTTC
v_gene: TRBV6-1; d_gene: -; j_gene: TRBJ2-3; abundance: -; CDR3aa: CASSPYVTYTQYF; CDR3nt: TGTGCCAGCAGTCCGTATGTCACATATACGCAGTATTTT
v_gene: TRBV20-1; d_gene: -; j_gene: TRBJ2-1; abundance: -; CDR3aa: CSAPRGVHNEQFF; CDR3nt: TGCAGTGCTCCTCGCGGGGTCCACAATGAGCAGTTCTTC
v_gene: TRBV11-2; d_gene: -; j_gene: TRBJ1-2; abundance: -; CDR3aa: CASSLSLEYGYTF; CDR3nt: TGTGCCAGCAGCCTCTCTCTGGAATATGGCTACACCTTC
v_gene: TRBV7-2; d_gene: -; j_gene: TRBJ2-2; abundance: -; CDR3aa: CASSLRPGESGELFF; CDR3nt: TGTGCCAGCAGCTTACGGCCCGGGGAATCCGGGGAGCTGTTTTTT
v_gene: TRBV15; d_gene: -; j_gene: TRBJ2-5; abundance: few; CDR3aa: CATSSTQGAETQYF; CDR3nt: TGTGCCACCAGCAGTACCCAGGGAGCAGAGACCCAGTACTTC
v_gene: TRBV4-1; d_gene: TRBD1; j_gene: TRBJ2-7; abundance: few; CDR3aa: CASSQYYGTGIYEQYF; CDR3nt: TGCGCCAGCAGCCAATACTACGGGACAGGGATCTACGAGCAGTACTTC
v_gene: TRBV6-5; d_gene: TRBD1; j_gene: TRBJ2-3; abundance: -; CDR3aa: CASGYTGTVTDTQYF; CDR3nt: TGTGCCAGCGGATACACCGGGACAGTAACAGATACGCAGTATTTT
v_gene: TRBV5-6; d_gene: -; j_gene: TRBJ1-2; abundance: -; CDR3aa: CASSREGSNYGYTF; CDR3nt: TGTGCCAGCAGCCGGGAGGGGTCAAACTATGGCTACACCTTC
v_gene: TRBV7-9; d_gene: TRBD1; j_gene: TRBJ2-5; abundance: few; CDR3aa: CASSSGTAVPTQYF; CDR3nt: TGTGCCAGCAGTTCCGGGACAGCTGTCCCGACCCAGTACTTC
v_gene: TRBV4-1; d_gene: TRBD1; j_gene: TRBJ2-3; abundance: many; CDR3aa: CASSQADRGSADTQYF; CDR3nt: TGCGCCAGCAGCCAGGCGGACAGGGGGAGCGCAGATACGCAGTATTTT
v_gene: TRBV7-9; d_gene: TRBD2; j_gene: TRBJ2-3; abundance: -; CDR3aa: CASSRGLAGSRTDTQYF; CDR3nt: TGTGCCAGCAGCCGGGGACTAGCGGGATCACGCACAGATACGCAGTATTTT
v_gene: TRBV20-1; d_gene: -; j_gene: TRBJ1-1; abundance: many; CDR3aa: CSARGGQLNTEAFF; CDR3nt: TGCAGTGCTAGGGGGGGGCAGCTGAACACTGAAGCTTTCTTT
v_gene: TRBV7-2; d_gene: TRBD1; j_gene: TRBJ1-5; abundance: many; CDR3aa: CASSKDRGQPQHF; CDR3nt: TGTGCCAGCAGCAAGGACAGGGGCCAGCCCCAGCATTTT
v_gene: TRBV5-1; d_gene: -; j_gene: TRBJ2-7; abundance: few; CDR3aa: CASSFGTSQSYEQYF; CDR3nt: TGCGCCAGCAGCTTCGGTACTAGTCAATCCTACGAGCAGTACTTC
v_gene: TRBV6-2/TRBV6-3; d_gene: TRBD1; j_gene: TRBJ2-5; abundance: few; CDR3aa: CASSYGQGRISIETQYF; CDR3nt: TGTGCCAGCAGTTACGGACAGGGACGGATTTCTATAGAGACCCAGTACTTC
v_gene: TRBV6-5; d_gene: -; j_gene: TRBJ2-5; abundance: many; CDR3aa: CASSYFFRENEETQYF; CDR3nt: TGTGCCAGCAGTTACTTCTTCCGGGAGAATGAAGAGACCCAGTACTTC
v_gene: TRBV7-9; d_gene: -; j_gene: TRBJ2-2; abundance: -; CDR3aa: CASTPMRSTGELFF; CDR3nt: TGTGCCAGCACCCCGATGCGCTCCACCGGGGAGCTGTTTTTT
v_gene: TRBV29-1; d_gene: TRBD1; j_gene: TRBJ1-2; abundance: few; CDR3aa: CSVRDRDGYTF; CDR3nt: TGCAGCGTCCGGGACAGGGATGGCTACACCTTC
v_gene: TRBV6-1; d_gene: -; j_gene: TRBJ1-2; abundance: few; CDR3aa: CASSEGGMGYGYTF; CDR3nt: TGTGCCAGCAGTGAAGGGGGCATGGGCTATGGCTACACCTTC
v_gene: TRBV20-1; d_gene: TRBD1; j_gene: TRBJ2-7; abundance: -; CDR3aa: CSASRTTGFEQYF; CDR3nt: TGCAGTGCTAGTCGGACGACAGGGTTCGAGCAGTACTTC
v_gene: TRBV9; d_gene: -; j_gene: TRBJ2-7; abundance: -; CDR3aa: CASSPLGRDALYEQYF; CDR3nt: TGTGCCAGCAGCCCGCTCGGTCGGGACGCCCTCTACGAGCAGTACTTC
v_gene: TRBV18; d_gene: TRBD1; j_gene: TRBJ2-5; abundance: -; CDR3aa: CASSGDRQETQYF; CDR3nt: TGTGCCAGCTCTGGGGACAGACAAGAGACCCAGTACTTC
v_gene: TRBV4-3; d_gene: -; j_gene: TRBJ2-7; abundance: few; CDR3aa: CASSQEVRDPLEQYF; CDR3nt: TGCGCCAGCAGCCAAGAGGTCAGGGACCCCCTCGAGCAGTACTTC